Below are 19 T cell receptor beta chains sequenced from a single sample in a study of shared clonotypes between healthy human individuals. Method: immunoSEQ multiplex PCR; TCRdb's copy keeps in-frame clones and lacks some. Among roughly 2 million clones listed, about 95% were seen once. The sequenced material came from naive CD4+ T cells sorted from blood. Subset meaning: CD45RA+ positively selected. These receptors were taken from a man between 18 and 29 years old in good health.

The chain has TRBV7-2 and TRBJ2-5; maybe TRBD2 (7 bases). The CDR3 has 15 amino acids. V gave up 5 bases and J gave up 5 bases, with 18 bases separating them. The germline gives CDR1 SGHTA, CDR2 FQGNSA. The CDR3 bases are TGTGCCAGCAGCCCACGTTCGGGGGGCGGGGAGACCCAGTACTTC. Protein product: CASSPRSGGGETQYF.

CDR3 amino acids: CASSLDRTTDTQYF. CDR3 in DNA: TGCGCCAGCAGCTTGGACAGGACAACAGATACGCAGTATTTT. This chain links TRBV5-1 with TRBJ2-3, with D tentatively TRBD1 (5 bases). CDR1 and CDR2 from the germline V gene are SGHRS and YFSETQ. V gave up 0 bases and J gave up 3 bases, with 8 bases separating them. The CDR3 runs to 14 residues.

This sequence joins TRBV28 and TRBJ2-7; 8 bases are a match to TRBD1. The germline V gene has CDR1 MDHEN and CDR2 SYDVKM. V lost 7 bases, J lost 4 bases, and 3 bases stayed unmatched. The CDR3 loop spans 12 amino acids. Written as DNA, the CDR3 is TGTGCCAGCACGGACAGGGCGTACGAGCAGTACTTC. It yields the protein CASTDRAYEQYF.

This chain uses TRBV6-6 with TRBJ1-2; no definite D call. Germline CDR1 MNHNY, CDR2 SVGAGI (reference sequence). The CDR3 extends over 15 amino acids. Between the trimmed V and J ends, which lost 5 bases and 4 bases, there was a span of 17 bases. CDR3: CASSDLGGPVYGYTF. The CDR3 DNA follows: TGTGCCAGCAGTGACTTAGGAGGACCTGTCTATGGCTACACCTTC.

Of note for this clone: The sample holds other DNA sequences that translate to the same CDR3. The V gene is TRBV18, the J gene TRBJ2-2; D remains ambiguous. The germline V and J ends were trimmed by 3 bases and 2 bases, with 7 bases remaining between them. CDR3 length equals 14 residues. In germline, CDR1 is KGHSH, CDR2 LQKENI. CDR3 bases: TGTGCCAGCTCACCTAATTCTAACACCGGGGAGCTGTTTTTT. This encodes CASSPNSNTGELFF.

Details on this clone: A junction boundary mismatches the germline segment, possibly from a read error. The chain is built from TRBV5-4 and TRBJ2-3; 8 bases are shared with TRBD2. This CDR3 has 15 amino acids. Looked up from germline, CDR1 is SGHNT and CDR2 is YYREEE (reference sequence). CDR3 bases: TGTGCCAGCAGCTTGCAAAGCGGGAGCACAGGTACGCAGTATTTT. Protein sequence: CASSLQSGSTGTQYF. The full variable domain, in which reference TRBV5-4 and TRBJ2-3 provide the parts outside the CDR3, is ETGVTQSPTHLIKTRGQQVTLRCSSQSGHNTVSWYQQALGQGPQFIFQYYREEENGRGNFPPRFSGLQFPNYSSELNVNALELDDSALYLCASSLQSGSTGTQYFGPGTRLTVL.

This chain links TRBV6-5 with TRBJ1-2; TRBD1 agrees at 8 bases. Trimming removed 6 bases from V and 5 bases from J; junction bases left unmatched: 5. Germline CDR1 is MNHEY and CDR2 is SVGAGI. The length of the CDR3 is 13 residues. CDR3: CASSDRGAYGYTF. The CDR3 DNA is TGTGCCAGCAGCGACAGGGGAGCGTATGGCTACACCTTC.

The chain combines TRBV19 with TRBJ1-5, with TRBD1 identical over 7 bases. The junction had 3 bases not matched to a gene; V was cut back by 6 bases and J by 1 base. The CDR3 contains 14 residues. CDR1 and CDR2 (germline): LNHDA, SQIVND (reference sequence). The CDR3 nucleotides are TGTGCCAGTAGGGCGACAGGGAGCAATCAGCCCCAGCATTTT. Protein sequence: CASRATGSNQPQHF. Complete variable domain (other parts from reference TRBV19 and TRBJ1-5): DGGITQSPKYLFRKEGQNVTLSCEQNLNHDAMYWYRQDPGQGLRLIYYSQIVNDFQKGDIAEGYSVSREKKESFPLTVTSAQKNPTAFYLCASRATGSNQPQHFGDGTRLSIL.

This CDR3 is CASSSGLVGDEQYF. CDR3 in DNA: TGTGCCAGCAGCTCCGGACTAGTGGGGGACGAGCAGTACTTC. The chain has TRBV6-6 and TRBJ2-7, with 7 bases identical to TRBD2. The length of the CDR3 is 14 residues. V lost 6 bases to trimming and J lost 5 bases; unmatched junction nucleotides: 10. The V gene's germline CDR1 is MNHNY and CDR2 SVGAGI (reference sequence).

The chain carries TRBV18 and TRBJ2-6; possible D gene TRBD2, 5 bases. CDR3 length: 16 residues. Germline V gene sequence: CDR1 KGHSH, CDR2 LQKENI. Deletions cut 2 bases from V and 0 bases from J, with 8 bases between. In DNA form, the CDR3 reads TGTGCCAGCTCACCATTAGAGGGCTCTGGGGCCAACGTCCTGACTTTC. Translation gives CASSPLEGSGANVLTF. Drawing the rest from reference TRBV18 and TRBJ2-6, the complete variable domain is NAGVMQNPRHLVRRRGQEARLRCSPMKGHSHVYWYRQLPEEGLKFMVYLQKENIIDESGMPKERFSAEFPKEGPSILRIQQVVRGDSAAYFCASSPLEGSGANVLTFGAGSRLTVL.

Only one count was recorded for this clone. The V call is TRBV11-2, the J call TRBJ2-3, with D uncertain. Trimming left V 0 bases short and J 3 bases short, with 10 bases between. The CDR3 runs 15 residues. CDR1 and CDR2 from the germline V gene are SGHAT and FQNNGV. The CDR3 loop reads CASSLEETGTDTQYF. The CDR3 DNA sequence: TGTGCCAGCAGCTTAGAAGAAACTGGGACAGATACGCAGTATTTT.

Comments on this clone: The same CDR3 arises from other DNA sequences in this sample as well. V usage is TRBV19 and J usage is TRBJ1-1; D remains ambiguous. V was shortened by 6 bases and J by 2 bases, with 7 bases between the two germline ends. Germline loops: CDR1 LNHDA, CDR2 SQIVND (reference sequence). The CDR3 sequence is 12 residues long. In DNA, the CDR3 is TGTGCCAGTAGCCGGACTAACACTGAAGCTTTCTTT. Protein sequence: CASSRTNTEAFF.

This clone was counted a single time. This rearrangement joins TRBV30 to TRBJ2-1; D perhaps matches TRBD2 (5 bases). Germline V lookup: CDR1 GTSNPN, CDR2 SVGIG (reference sequence). V lost 0 bases to trimming and J lost 7 bases, with 7 bases between them. This CDR3 has 12 amino acids. In DNA, the CDR3 is TGTGCCTGGAGTGTCCGGAGGAATGAGCAGTTCTTC. Amino acid sequence: CAWSVRRNEQFF.

The sample holds one count of this clone. The CDR3 DNA is TGCGCCAGCAGCCCACCTGGACAGGGCACCGGGGAGCTGTTTTTT. This encodes CASSPPGQGTGELFF. The chain carries TRBV5-1 and TRBJ2-2, with TRBD1 matching over 8 bases. The CDR3 runs to 15 residues. The germline gives CDR1 SGHRS, CDR2 YFSETQ. The V and J ends lost 4 bases and 4 bases, in that order; junction bases with no gene match: 6.

This rearrangement joins TRBV2 to TRBJ2-3; D is perhaps TRBD2 (6 bases). Germline loops: CDR1 SNHLY, CDR2 FYNNEI. The V end was cut by 6 bases, the J end by 8 bases, with 9 bases between. CDR3 length: 11 residues. The CDR3 protein is CASRGGGTQYF. The CDR3 nucleotides are TGTGCCAGCAGGGGGGGTGGTACGCAGTATTTT.

The rearrangement joins TRBV6-1 to TRBJ2-7, with 10 nucleotides matching TRBD1. The CDR3 loop spans 15 amino acids. The J segment lost 2 bases and the V segment lost 6 bases, leaving 7 bases of the junction unmatched. Germline V gene data show CDR1 as MNHNS and CDR2 as SASEGT. CDR3 loop: CASRPGQGETYEQYF. In DNA, the CDR3 is TGTGCCAGCAGGCCCGGACAGGGGGAAACCTACGAGCAGTACTTC.

About this clone: The junction differs from germline at one of its ends, possibly a read error. The J gene is TRBJ1-2, the V gene TRBV14; possibly TRBD1 for D (5 bases). Germline V lookup: CDR1 SGHDN, CDR2 FVKESK. The CDR3 has 13 residues. The CDR3 loop is CASSETVNYGYTF. In DNA, the CDR3 is TGCGCCAGCAGCGAGACAGTGAACTATGGCTACACCTTC.

This clone came up once. The CDR3 DNA follows: TGCGCCAGCAGCCAAGAAGAAGGACAGGGGAAGCTAGCCAAAAACATTCAGTACTTC. It codes for CASSQEEGQGKLAKNIQYF. The J gene is TRBJ2-4, the V gene TRBV4-3, with TRBD1 matching over 9 bases. J lost 0 bases, V lost 0 bases, and 9 bases had no gene match. CDR1 and CDR2 (germline): LGHNA, YSLEER. There are 19 residues in the CDR3.

This chain connects TRBV5-6 to TRBJ1-2, with a weak D call TRBD1 (5 bases). The CDR3 extends over 13 amino acids. Germline lookup yields CDR1 SGHDT and CDR2 YYEEEE. Trimming stripped 4 bases from V and 3 bases from J, with 10 bases between. The CDR3 is CASSQDTDYGYTF. The CDR3 DNA reads as TGTGCCAGCAGCCAGGACACGGACTATGGCTACACCTTC.